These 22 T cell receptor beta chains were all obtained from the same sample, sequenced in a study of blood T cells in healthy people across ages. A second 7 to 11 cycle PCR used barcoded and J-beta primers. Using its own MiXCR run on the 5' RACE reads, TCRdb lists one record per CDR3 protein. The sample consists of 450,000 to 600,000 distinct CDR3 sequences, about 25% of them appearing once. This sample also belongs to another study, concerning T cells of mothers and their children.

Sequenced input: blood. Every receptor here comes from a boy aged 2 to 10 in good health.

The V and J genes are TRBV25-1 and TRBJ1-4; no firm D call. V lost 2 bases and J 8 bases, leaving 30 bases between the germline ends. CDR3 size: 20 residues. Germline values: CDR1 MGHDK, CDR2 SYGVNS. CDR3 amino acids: CASSEIVRHGIGSRGEKLFF. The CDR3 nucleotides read TGTGCCAGCAGTGAAATAGTTCGCCACGGCATTGGGAGTAGAGGGGAAAAACTGTTTTTT.

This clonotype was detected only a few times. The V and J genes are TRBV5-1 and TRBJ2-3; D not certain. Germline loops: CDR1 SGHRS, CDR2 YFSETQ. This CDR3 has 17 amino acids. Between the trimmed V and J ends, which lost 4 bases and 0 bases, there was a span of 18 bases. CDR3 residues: CASSESRVGSSTDTQYF. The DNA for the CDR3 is TGCGCCAGCAGCGAATCAAGGGTTGGGTCTAGCACAGATACGCAGTATTTT.

This CDR3 reads CASSLGQGAPSVLTF. The CDR3 nucleotides are TGTGCCAGCAGTCTCGGACAGGGGGCGCCCAGCGTCCTGACTTTC. The gene calls are TRBV27 and TRBJ2-6; 11 positions match TRBD1. J gave up 12 bases and V 5 bases, and 9 bases lay outside the gene matches. Looked up from germline, CDR1 is MNHEY and CDR2 is SMNVEV (reference sequence). This CDR3 region has 15 residues.

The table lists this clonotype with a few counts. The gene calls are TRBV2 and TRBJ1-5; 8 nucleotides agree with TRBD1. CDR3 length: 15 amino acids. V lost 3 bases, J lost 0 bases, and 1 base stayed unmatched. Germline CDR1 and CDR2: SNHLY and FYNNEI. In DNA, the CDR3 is TGTGCCAGCAGTGACAGGGGGCATAGCAATCAGCCCCAGCATTTT. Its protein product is CASSDRGHSNQPQHF.

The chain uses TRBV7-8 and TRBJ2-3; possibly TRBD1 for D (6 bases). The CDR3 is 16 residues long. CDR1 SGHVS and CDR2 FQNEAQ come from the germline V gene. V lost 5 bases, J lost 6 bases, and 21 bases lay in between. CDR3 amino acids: CASSPHRAEPPDTQYF. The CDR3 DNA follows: TGTGCCAGCAGCCCACACAGGGCGGAGCCGCCCGATACGCAGTATTTT.

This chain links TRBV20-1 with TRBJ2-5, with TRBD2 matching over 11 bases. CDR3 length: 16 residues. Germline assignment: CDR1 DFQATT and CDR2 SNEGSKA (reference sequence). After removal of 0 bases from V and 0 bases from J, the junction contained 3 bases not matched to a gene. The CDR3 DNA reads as TGCAGTGCTAGAGACCCGACTAGCGGGGACCAAGAGACCCAGTACTTC. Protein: CSARDPTSGDQETQYF.

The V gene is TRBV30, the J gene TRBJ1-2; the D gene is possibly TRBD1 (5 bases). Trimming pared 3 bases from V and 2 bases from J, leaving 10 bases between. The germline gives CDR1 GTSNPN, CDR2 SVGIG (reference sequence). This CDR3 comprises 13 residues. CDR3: CAWSRGRNYGYTF. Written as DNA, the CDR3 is TGTGCCTGGAGCCGGGGACGGAACTATGGCTACACCTTC.

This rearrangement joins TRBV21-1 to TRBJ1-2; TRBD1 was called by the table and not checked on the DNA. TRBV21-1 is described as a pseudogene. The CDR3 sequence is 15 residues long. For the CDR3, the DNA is TGTGCCAGCAGCCCTCGGAACAGGGAAAACTATGGCTACACCTTC. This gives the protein CASSPRNRENYGYTF.

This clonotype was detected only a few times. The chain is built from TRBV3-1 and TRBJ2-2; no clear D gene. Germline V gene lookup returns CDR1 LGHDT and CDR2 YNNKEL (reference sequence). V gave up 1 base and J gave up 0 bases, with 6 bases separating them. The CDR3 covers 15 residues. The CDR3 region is CASSQAESNTGELFF. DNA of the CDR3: TGTGCCAGCAGCCAAGCGGAGTCGAACACCGGGGAGCTGTTTTTT.

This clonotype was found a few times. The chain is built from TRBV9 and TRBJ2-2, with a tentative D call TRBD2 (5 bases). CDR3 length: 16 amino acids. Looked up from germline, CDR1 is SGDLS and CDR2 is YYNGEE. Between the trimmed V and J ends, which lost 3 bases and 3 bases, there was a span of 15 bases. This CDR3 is CASSAVGLADTGELFF. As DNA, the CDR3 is TGTGCCAGCAGCGCGGTCGGGCTAGCCGACACCGGGGAGCTGTTTTTT.

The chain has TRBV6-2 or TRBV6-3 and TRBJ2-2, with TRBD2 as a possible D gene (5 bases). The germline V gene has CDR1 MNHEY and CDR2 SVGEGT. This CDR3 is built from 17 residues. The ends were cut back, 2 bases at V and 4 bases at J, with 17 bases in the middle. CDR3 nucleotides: TGTGCCAGCAGTTACCCATCTTGGGGTAGCGCCACCGGGGAGCTGTTTTTT. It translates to CASSYPSWGSATGELFF.

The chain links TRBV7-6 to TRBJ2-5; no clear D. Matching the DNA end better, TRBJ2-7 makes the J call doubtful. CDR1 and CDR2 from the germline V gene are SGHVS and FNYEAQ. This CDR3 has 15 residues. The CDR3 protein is CASSPAQYPSYEQYF. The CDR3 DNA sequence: TGTGCCAGCAGTCCCGCCCAGTACCCCTCCTACGAGCAGTACTTC.

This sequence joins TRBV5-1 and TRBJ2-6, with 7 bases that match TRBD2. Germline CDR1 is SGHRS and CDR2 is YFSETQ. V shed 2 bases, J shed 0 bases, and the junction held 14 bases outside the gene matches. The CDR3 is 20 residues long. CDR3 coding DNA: TGCGCCAGCAGCTTACTTAGCCAGCGGGGATCGAGCTCTGGGGCCAACGTCCTGACTTTC. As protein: CASSLLSQRGSSSGANVLTF.

Here the CDR3 reads CASTQNRETDTQYF. The CDR3 DNA sequence: TGCGCCAGCACACAAAACAGGGAAACAGATACGCAGTATTTT. The gene calls are TRBV4-3 and TRBJ2-3, with D possibly TRBD1 on 6 matching bases. V dropped 7 bases and J dropped 3 bases, with 14 bases sitting between them. The CDR3 consists of 14 residues. Germline V gene data show CDR1 as LGHNA and CDR2 as YSLEER.

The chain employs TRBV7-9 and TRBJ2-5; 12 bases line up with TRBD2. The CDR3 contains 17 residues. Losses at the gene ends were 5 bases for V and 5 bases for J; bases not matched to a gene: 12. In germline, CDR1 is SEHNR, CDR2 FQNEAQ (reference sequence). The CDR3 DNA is TGTGCCAGCAGCCCCAGCGGTGGACTAGCGGGATTTGAGACCCAGTACTTC. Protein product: CASSPSGGLAGFETQYF.

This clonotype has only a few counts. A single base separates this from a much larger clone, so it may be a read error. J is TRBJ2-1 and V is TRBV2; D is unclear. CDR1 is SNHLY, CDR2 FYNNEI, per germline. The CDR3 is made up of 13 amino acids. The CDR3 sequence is CASSSRVLYEQLF. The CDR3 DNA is TGTGCCAGCAGTAGTCGGGTGCTATATGAGCAGCTCTTC.

The CDR3 sequence: CASSYSVPAGGQETQYF. Written as DNA, the CDR3 is TGTGCCAGCAGTTACTCAGTCCCAGCGGGGGGGCAAGAGACCCAGTACTTC. The gene calls are TRBV6-5 and TRBJ2-5, with 10 nucleotides matching TRBD2. Germline-derived CDR1 and CDR2 are MNHEY and SVGAGI. The CDR3 totals 17 residues. After removal of 0 bases from V and 2 bases from J, the junction contained 6 bases not matched to a gene.

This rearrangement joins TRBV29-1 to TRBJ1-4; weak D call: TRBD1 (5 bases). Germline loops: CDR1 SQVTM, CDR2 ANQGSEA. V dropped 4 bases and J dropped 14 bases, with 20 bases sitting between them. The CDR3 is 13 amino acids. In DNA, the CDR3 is TGCAGCGTTGCCTCAGGGTACGGGGGAGGGCTGTTTTTT. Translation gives CSVASGYGGGLFF.

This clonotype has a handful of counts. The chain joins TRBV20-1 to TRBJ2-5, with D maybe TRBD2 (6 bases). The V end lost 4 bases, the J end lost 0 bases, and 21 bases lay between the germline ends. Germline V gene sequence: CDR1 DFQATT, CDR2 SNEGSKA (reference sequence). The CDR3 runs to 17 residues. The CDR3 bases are TGCAGTGCTAATCTGTCGCCGGGCGGGGAGTACCAAGAGACCCAGTACTTC. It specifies CSANLSPGGEYQETQYF.

CDR3 sequence (DNA): TGTGCCAGCTCCACACGTTCGCCAGGGCGAGGGAAGGCGCAGTTCTTC. Translation gives CASSTRSPGRGKAQFF. This chain links TRBV18 with TRBJ2-5; D is perhaps TRBD1 or TRBD2 (5 bases each). The J call may be mistaken, given a closer DNA end match to TRBJ2-1. This CDR3 comprises 16 residues. Per germline, CDR1 KGHSH and CDR2 LQKENI.

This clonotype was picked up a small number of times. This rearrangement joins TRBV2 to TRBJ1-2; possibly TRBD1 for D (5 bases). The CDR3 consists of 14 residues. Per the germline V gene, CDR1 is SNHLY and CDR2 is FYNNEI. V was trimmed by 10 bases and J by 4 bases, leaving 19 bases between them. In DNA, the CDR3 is TGTGCCATACAAGGGCAGGGAGGCACCTATGGCTACACCTTC. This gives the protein CAIQGQGGTYGYTF. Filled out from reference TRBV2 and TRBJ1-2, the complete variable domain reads EPEVTQTPSHQVTQMGQEVILRCVPISNHLYFYWYRQILGQKVEFLVSFYNNEISEKSEIFDDQFSVERPDGSNFTLKIRSTKLEDSAMYFCAIQGQGGTYGYTFGSGTRLTVV.

The CDR3 spells CASSPPGQGVNYEQYF. Written as DNA, the CDR3 is TGTGCCAGCTCACCACCGGGACAGGGAGTGAACTACGAGCAGTACTTC. The chain links TRBV18 to TRBJ2-5; 9 bases are a match to TRBD1. The DNA matches TRBJ2-7 better at its end, which makes the J call doubtful. CDR1 and CDR2 (germline): KGHSH, LQKENI. This CDR3 region has 16 residues.